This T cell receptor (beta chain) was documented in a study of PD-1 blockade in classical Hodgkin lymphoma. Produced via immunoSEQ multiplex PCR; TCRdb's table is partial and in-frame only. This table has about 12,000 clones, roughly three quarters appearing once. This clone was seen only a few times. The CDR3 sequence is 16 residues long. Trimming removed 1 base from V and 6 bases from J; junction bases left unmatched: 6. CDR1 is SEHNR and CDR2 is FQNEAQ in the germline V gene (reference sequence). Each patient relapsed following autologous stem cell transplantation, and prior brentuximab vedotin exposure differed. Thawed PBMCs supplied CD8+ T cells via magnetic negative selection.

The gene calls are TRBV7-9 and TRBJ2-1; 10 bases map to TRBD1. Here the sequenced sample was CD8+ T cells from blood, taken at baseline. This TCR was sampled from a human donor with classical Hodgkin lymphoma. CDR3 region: CASSLVGDRGFNEQFF. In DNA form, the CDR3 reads TGTGCCAGCAGCTTAGTTGGGGACAGGGGTTTCAATGAGCAGTTCTTC. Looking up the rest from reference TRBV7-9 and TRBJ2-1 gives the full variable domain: DTGVSQNPRHKITKRGQNVTFRCDPISEHNRLYWYRQTLGQGPEFLTYFQNEAQLEKSRLLSDRFSAERPKGSFSTLEIQRTEQGDSAMYLCASSLVGDRGFNEQFFGPGTRLTVL.